This T cell receptor beta chain originates from a study of memory CD4+ T cells and cytomegalovirus serostatus. About the study: Healthy Belgian adult donors included about nine CMV-positive and approximately 25 CMV-negative people. Findings and caveats of the study: Of under 200 reported CMV TCRbeta sequences, roughly 70 were found in memory CD4+ repertoires. Repertoires predicted CMV serostatus with median bootstrapped AUC of approximately 0.94.

Per the original data handling: After removing out-of-frame reads, approximately 2.2 million distinct TCRbeta sequences remained. Profiling relied on immunoSEQ multiplex PCR, and the TCRdb table lists in-frame clones only, not all of them. V and J calls and clone size follow that table, whereas D and trimming were derived from the DNA. The repertoire holds 46,000 or so clones, with 78% as singletons. This CDR3 has 14 amino acids. V dropped 8 bases and J dropped 4 bases, with 17 bases sitting between them. The germline V gene has CDR1 LNHDA and CDR2 SQIVND (reference sequence). A remark on this clone: What it binds is not known.

The sort gate was single viable CD3+CD4+CD8-CD45RO+ cells for memory CD4+ T cells. V and J are TRBV19 and TRBJ1-1; D gene ambiguous. Material for sequencing was memory CD4+ T cells from blood. The TCR originated in an adult in good health and CMV-seronegative. CDR3 region: CASHLRNRGTEAFF. The CDR3 region has the DNA TGTGCCAGTCACCTAAGAAACCGGGGCACTGAAGCTTTCTTT.